The source of this T cell receptor (beta chain) is a study of blood T cell repertoires in COVID-19. Study overall: The cDNA or gDNA used as material had been derived from T cells, B-cell-depleted T cells, or PBMCs.

Study processing details: From reference gene primer amplification, estimates of nucleated cell counts were derived. Here immunoSEQ multiplex PCR was the method, and the copy in TCRdb shows in-frame clones only, minus some. V and J calls plus clone size are reproduced from that table; the DNA served to infer D and trimming. The sample lists about 330,000 clones; more than 80% were seen once. The specimen sequenced was peripheral blood. The source is a man in his late teens or twenties who had recovered from COVID-19.

The CDR3 DNA reads TGTGCCAGCAGTCCATTCCTCGGGACAGCAAACACTGAAGCTTTCTTT. Translating gives CASSPFLGTANTEAFF. The gene calls are TRBV5-5 and TRBJ1-1; 7 bases line up with TRBD1. This CDR3 has 16 residues. In germline, CDR1 is SGHKS, CDR2 YYEKEE (reference sequence). The junction had 12 bases not matched to a gene; V was cut back by 5 bases and J by 2 bases. The full variable domain, rest sourced from reference TRBV5-5 and TRBJ1-1, is DAGVTQSPTHLIKTRGQQVTLRCSPISGHKSVSWYQQVLGQGPQFIFQYYEKEERGRGNFPDRFSARQFPNYSSELNVNALLLGDSALYLCASSPFLGTANTEAFFGQGTRLTVV.